The source of this TCR beta chain is a study of ipilimumab plus nivolumab after autologous stem cell transplantation. The CDR3 length is 14 residues. CDR1 MGHDK and CDR2 SYGVNS come from the germline V gene. Unmatched junction bases numbered 9, after V lost 6 bases and J lost 6 bases. Data came from immunoSEQ multiplex PCR; TCRdb stores just in-frame clones and leaves some out. The sample contains around 13,000 clones, approximately 73% of which appear only once. The sample in question was PBMCs, obtained in a trial of ipilimumab plus nivolumab as post-transplant consolidation. The gene calls are TRBV25-1 and TRBJ2-3, with 7 bases fitting TRBD2. The sequence came from a male donor with diffuse large B-cell lymphoma. CDR3 protein: CASRSSGIPDTQYF. DNA for the CDR3: TGTGCCAGCAGGTCCAGCGGGATACCCGATACGCAGTATTTT.